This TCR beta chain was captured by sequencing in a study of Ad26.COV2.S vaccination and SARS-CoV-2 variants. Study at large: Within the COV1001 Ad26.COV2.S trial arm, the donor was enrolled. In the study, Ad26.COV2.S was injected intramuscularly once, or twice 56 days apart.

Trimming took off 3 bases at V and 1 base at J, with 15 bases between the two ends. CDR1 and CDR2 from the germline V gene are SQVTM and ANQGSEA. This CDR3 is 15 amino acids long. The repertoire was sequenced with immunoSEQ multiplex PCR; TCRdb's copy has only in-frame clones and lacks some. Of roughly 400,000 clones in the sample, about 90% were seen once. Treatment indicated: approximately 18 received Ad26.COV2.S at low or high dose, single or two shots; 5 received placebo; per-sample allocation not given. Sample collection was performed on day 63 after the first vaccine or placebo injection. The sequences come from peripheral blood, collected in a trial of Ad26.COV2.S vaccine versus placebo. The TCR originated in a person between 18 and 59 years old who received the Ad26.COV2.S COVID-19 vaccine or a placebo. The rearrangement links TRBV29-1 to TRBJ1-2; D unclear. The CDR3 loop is CSVEGRNENNYGYTF. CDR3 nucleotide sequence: TGCAGCGTTGAGGGCAGGAACGAAAATAACTATGGCTACACCTTC.